Following are 13 T cell receptor beta chains from one sample sequenced in a study of vaccination effects on CD4 cells after COVID-19. Before sequencing, viral peptide pools were used by the ViraFEST assay to expand antigen-specific CD4+ T cells. CD4+ T cells were isolated after less than 12 days of culture. Convalescent patients had PCR-confirmed SARS-CoV-2 infection between March and December 2020. Assay: immunoSEQ multiplex PCR; the TCRdb copy retains only in-frame clones and omits some. This table has nearly 45,000 clones, around 72% appearing once. Antigen specificity for these receptors is unknown. Specimen: CD4+ T cells from PBMCs cultured with a peptide pool, collected before COVID-19 vaccination. Receptors originate from a human donor who had a prior SARS-CoV-2 infection.

Only a few counts were recorded for this clone. The J gene is TRBJ1-5, the V gene TRBV5-1; unclear D gene. CDR3 size: 14 residues. Germline V gene sequence: CDR1 SGHRS, CDR2 YFSETQ. Trimming removed 1 base from V and 2 bases from J, with 7 bases in between. CDR3 amino acids: CASSLKRGNQPQHF. CDR3 DNA: TGCGCCAGCAGCTTGAAGAGGGGCAATCAGCCCCAGCATTTT.

The chain links TRBV30 to TRBJ1-2, with D perhaps TRBD1 (6 bases). Trimming took 0 bases from V and 4 from J, leaving 15 bases between them. CDR3 length: 15 amino acids. CDR1 GTSNPN and CDR2 SVGIG come from the germline V gene (reference sequence). The CDR3: CAWSVGHGGFYGYTF. CDR3 DNA: TGTGCCTGGAGTGTAGGTCACGGGGGCTTCTATGGCTACACCTTC.

This clone was seen a few times. The genes are TRBV5-1 and TRBJ2-1, with 10 bases fitting TRBD2. Germline V CDR1 and CDR2: SGHRS, YFSETQ. V dropped 1 base and J dropped 3; count of bases not matched to a gene: 13. The CDR3 covers 19 residues. The CDR3 nucleotides read TGCGCCAGCAGCTTGTCGATTAGCGGGAGGTCTCGTATCTACAATGAGCAGTTCTTC. It translates to CASSLSISGRSRIYNEQFF.

This clone occurred a few times. This rearrangement joins TRBV12-5 to TRBJ2-1; 13 bases fit TRBD2. The CDR3 runs 18 residues. Germline V gene data show CDR1 as LGHNT and CDR2 as FRNRAP. V gave up 0 bases and J gave up 7 bases; unmatched junction bases: 9. CDR3 sequence (DNA): TGTGCTAGTGGTTTGGTAGGAGGACTAGCGGGGGATAGTAATGAGCAGTTCTTC. This codes for CASGLVGGLAGDSNEQFF. Using reference TRBV12-5 and TRBJ2-1 for the parts outside the CDR3, the full variable domain is DARVTQTPRHKVTEMGQEVTMRCQPILGHNTVFWYRQTMMQGLELLAYFRNRAPLDDSGMPKDRFSAEMPDATLATLKIQPSEPRDSAVYFCASGLVGGLAGDSNEQFFGPGTRLTVL.

The V gene is TRBV11-2, the J gene TRBJ2-5, with D perhaps matching TRBD1 (5 bases). CDR3 length: 16 amino acids. The V end was cut by 1 base, the J end by 5 bases, with 17 bases between. Germline V lookup: CDR1 SGHAT, CDR2 FQNNGV. CDR3 amino acids: CASSLAPTVLGETQYF. For the CDR3, the DNA is TGTGCCAGCAGCTTAGCCCCGACAGTTCTCGGGGAGACCCAGTACTTC. The full variable domain, in which reference TRBV11-2 and TRBJ2-5 provide the parts outside the CDR3, is EAGVAQSPRYKIIEKRQSVAFWCNPISGHATLYWYQQILGQGPKLLIQFQNNGVVDDSQLPKDRFSAERLKGVDSTLKIQPAKLEDSAVYLCASSLAPTVLGETQYFGPGTRLLVL.

CDR3 DNA sequence: TGTGCCAGCAGTGAATCAGGGGTAGTCAATGAGCAGTTCTTC. This gives the protein CASSESGVVNEQFF. The V and J genes are TRBV25-1 and TRBJ2-1; a possible D gene is TRBD1 (6 bases). Germline assignment: CDR1 MGHDK and CDR2 SYGVNS. CDR3 size: 14 residues. Trimming cost V 1 base and J 6 bases, with 10 bases left between them.

This rearrangement joins TRBV30 to TRBJ2-1; no reliable D call. Per germline, CDR1 GTSNPN and CDR2 SVGIG (reference sequence). The CDR3 covers 11 residues. V lost 1 base, J lost 11 bases, and 9 bases lay in between. The CDR3 bases are TGTGCCTGGAGTGACCAAACGAAGCAGTTCTTC. Translated: CAWSDQTKQFF. The entire variable domain, with the rest obtained from reference TRBV30 and TRBJ2-1, is as follows: SQTIHQWPATLVQPVGSPLSLECTVEGTSNPNLYWYRQAAGRGLQLLFYSVGIGQISSEVPQNLSASRPQDRQFILSSKKLLLSDSGFYLCAWSDQTKQFFGPGTRLTVL.

V usage is TRBV11-2 and J usage is TRBJ2-7; 15 positions agree with TRBD2. This CDR3 has 18 amino acids. Germline V CDR1 and CDR2: SGHAT, FQNNGV. V was clipped by 6 bases and J by 2 bases; unmatched bases: 11. CDR3 sequence reads: CASSPIRRTSGRAYEQYF. DNA of the CDR3: TGTGCCAGCAGTCCTATTCGAAGGACTAGCGGGAGGGCCTACGAGCAGTACTTC.

The chain employs TRBV5-4 and TRBJ1-2, with a weak D call TRBD1 (6 bases). This CDR3 has 17 amino acids. CDR1 is SGHNT, CDR2 YYREEE, per germline (reference sequence). The V end lost 1 base, the J end lost 1 base, and 17 bases lay between the germline ends. The CDR3, as DNA: TGTGCCAGCAGCTTGTCTTACCAGGGGAGGAGTAACTATGGCTACACCTTC. Its translation is CASSLSYQGRSNYGYTF. Full variable domain (rest looked up from reference TRBV5-4 and TRBJ1-2): ETGVTQSPTHLIKTRGQQVTLRCSSQSGHNTVSWYQQALGQGPQFIFQYYREEENGRGNFPPRFSGLQFPNYSSELNVNALELDDSALYLCASSLSYQGRSNYGYTFGSGTRLTVV.

This clone was seen only a few times. V usage is TRBV18 and J usage is TRBJ1-1, with a weak D call TRBD1 (6 bases). Germline values: CDR1 KGHSH, CDR2 LQKENI. The germline V and J ends were trimmed by 5 bases and 8 bases, with 15 bases remaining between them. CDR3 length: 13 residues. The CDR3 sequence is CASSRAQGSEAFF. Written as DNA, the CDR3 is TGTGCCAGCTCAAGAGCACAGGGATCCGAAGCTTTCTTT.

The CDR3 spells CASSSVWAGNTIYF. The CDR3 coding sequence is TGTGCCAGCAGCTCCGTATGGGCGGGAAACACCATATATTTT. The genes are TRBV7-9 and TRBJ1-3; D gene ambiguous. CDR3 length: 14 amino acids. V lost 4 bases, J lost 4 bases, and 11 bases lay in between. The germline CDR1 and CDR2 sequences are SEHNR and FQNEAQ (reference sequence).

The genes are TRBV7-6 and TRBJ2-7; the D is unclear. V gave up 5 bases and J gave up 2 bases, with 10 bases separating them. The CDR3 length is 13 residues. Germline lookup yields CDR1 SGHVS and CDR2 FNYEAQ. CDR3 sequence: CASSDTNPYEQYF. The CDR3, as DNA: TGTGCCAGCAGCGACACCAATCCCTACGAGCAGTACTTC.

This rearrangement joins TRBV18 to TRBJ2-1; D gene uncertain. The V gene's germline CDR1 is KGHSH and CDR2 LQKENI. With 0 bases removed from V and 6 bases from J, the gap between germline ends came to 6 bases. CDR3 length: 13 residues. The CDR3 sequence is CASSPPGSNEQFF. The CDR3 bases are TGTGCCAGCTCACCACCGGGCAGCAATGAGCAGTTCTTC.